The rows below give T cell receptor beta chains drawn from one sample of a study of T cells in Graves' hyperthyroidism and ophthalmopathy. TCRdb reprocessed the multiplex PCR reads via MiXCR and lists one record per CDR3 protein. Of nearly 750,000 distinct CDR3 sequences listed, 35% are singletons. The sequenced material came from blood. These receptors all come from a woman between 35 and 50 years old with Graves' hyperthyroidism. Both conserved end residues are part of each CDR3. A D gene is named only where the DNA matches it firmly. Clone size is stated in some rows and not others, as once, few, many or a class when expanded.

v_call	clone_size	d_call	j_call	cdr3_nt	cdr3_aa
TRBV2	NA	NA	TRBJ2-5	TGTGCCAGCAGAACCAGGGGGGCCCAAGAGACCCAGTACTTC	CASRTRGAQETQYF
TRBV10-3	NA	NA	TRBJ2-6	TGTGCCATCAGTGAGTCGTACGCTGGGGCCAACGTCCTGACTTTC	CAISESYAGANVLTF
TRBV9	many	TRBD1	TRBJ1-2	TGTGCCAGCAGCGCCGACAGGGCTGGCTACACCTTC	CASSADRAGYTF
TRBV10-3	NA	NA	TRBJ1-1	TGTGCCATCAGTGAGACAGCGATGAACACTGAAGCTCTCTTT	CAISETAMNTEALF
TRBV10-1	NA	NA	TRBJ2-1	TGCGCCAGCGGGTGGCCAGAGCAGTTCTTC	CASGWPEQFF
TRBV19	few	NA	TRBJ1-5	TGTGCCAGTAGTTTATTAAGGATTGGGGGGAATACTCAGCCCCAGCATTTT	CASSLLRIGGNTQPQHF
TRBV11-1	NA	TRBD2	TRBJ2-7	TGTGCCAGCAGCTCATCATTAGCGGGGGAGTCCTACGAGCAGTACTTC	CASSSSLAGESYEQYF
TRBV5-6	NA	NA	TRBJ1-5	TGTGCCAGCAGCTTCTGGACGGGACCGGAGGGGATCGATCAGCCCCAGCATTTT	CASSFWTGPEGIDQPQHF
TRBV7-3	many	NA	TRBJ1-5	TGTGCCAGCAGCTTAGGGACGCAACCCCGGGGCAATCAGCCCCAGCATTTT	CASSLGTQPRGNQPQHF
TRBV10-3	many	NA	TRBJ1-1	TGTGCCATCAGTGAGGGAAGTGGACGGAACACTGAAGCTTTCTTT	CAISEGSGRNTEAFF
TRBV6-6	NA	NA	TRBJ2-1	TGTGCCAGCTCAGGGGCCAATGAGCAGTTCTTC	CASSGANEQFF
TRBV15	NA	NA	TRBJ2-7	TGTGCCACCAGCAGAGATGGGGCCGGGGAGCAGTACTTC	CATSRDGAGEQYF
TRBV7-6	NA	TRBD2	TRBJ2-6	TGTGCCAGCAGCCCGACTAGCGGGGGCTCTGGGGCCAACGTCCTGACTTTC	CASSPTSGGSGANVLTF
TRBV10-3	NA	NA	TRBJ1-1	TGTGCCATCGGTGTCCAAGGTGATTCGAGCACTGAAGCTTTCTTT	CAIGVQGDSSTEAFF
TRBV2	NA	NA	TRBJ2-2	TGTGCCAGCAGTGGGGACCGGCAGGGGAACGGGGAGCTGTTTTTT	CASSGDRQGNGELFF
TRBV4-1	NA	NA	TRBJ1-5	TGTGCCAGCAGCCAATCCCATTGCAGCAATCAGCCCCAGCATTTT	CASSQSHCSNQPQHF
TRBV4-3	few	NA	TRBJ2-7	TGCGCCAGCAGCCAAGAAAAGGAACAGTTCTACGAGCAGTACTTC	CASSQEKEQFYEQYF
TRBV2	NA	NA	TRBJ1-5	TGTGCCAGCAGTGAGGGGACCGTTAGCAATCAGCCCCAGCATTTT	CASSEGTVSNQPQHF
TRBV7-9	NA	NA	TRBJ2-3	TGTGCCAGCAGCTCTGGCGACGCGGATACGCAGTATTTT	CASSSGDADTQYF
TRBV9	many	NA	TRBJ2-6	TGTGCCAGCAGCGTAGGGCTATCTGGGGCCAACGTCCTGACTTTC	CASSVGLSGANVLTF
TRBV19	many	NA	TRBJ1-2	TGTGCCAGTAGTTTACAGGAGTATGGCTACACCTTC	CASSLQEYGYTF
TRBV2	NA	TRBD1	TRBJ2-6	TGTGCCAGTGTACAGGGGGGCGTCGCCGGGGCCAACGTCCTGACTTTC	CASVQGGVAGANVLTF
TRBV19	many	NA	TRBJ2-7	TGTGCCAGTACCGCGGGACAGCACTACGAGCAGTACTTC	CASTAGQHYEQYF
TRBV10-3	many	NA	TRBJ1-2	TGTGCCATCCGTGAAGAACCAGGCGGCTACACCTTC	CAIREEPGGYTF
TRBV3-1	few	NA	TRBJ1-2	TGTGCCAGCAGCCAAGTCGCGAGTGGCTACACCTTC	CASSQVASGYTF
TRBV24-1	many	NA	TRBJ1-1	TGTGCCACCAGTGATTCCCCTCGGCGGAGTGAAGCTTTCTTT	CATSDSPRRSEAFF
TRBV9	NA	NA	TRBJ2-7	TGTGCCAGCGGGAGTCACTTACGGGGGAGTACTCGGCACGAGCAGTACTTC	CASGSHLRGSTRHEQYF
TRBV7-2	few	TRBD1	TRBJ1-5	TGTGCCAGCAGCCTCGACAGGGGCCAACAGCCCCAGCATTTT	CASSLDRGQQPQHF
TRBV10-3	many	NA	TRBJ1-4	TGTGCCATCTCTGAAAGCGCACAGAACTCGGAAAAACTGTTTTTT	CAISESAQNSEKLFF
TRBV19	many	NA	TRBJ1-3	TGTGCCAGTAGTATGGGACATAAAGAAGGAAACACCATATATTTT	CASSMGHKEGNTIYF
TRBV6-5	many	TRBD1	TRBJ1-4	TGTGCCAGCAGAGGGACAGGGGGAGACGAAAAACTGTTTTTT	CASRGTGGDEKLFF
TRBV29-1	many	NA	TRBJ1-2	TGCAGCGTTGGGACCAACTCCGGCTACACCTTC	CSVGTNSGYTF
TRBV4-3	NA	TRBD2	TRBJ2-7	TGCGCCAGCAGCCAAGCAGCGGGATCTCCGGGGGGCGAGCAGTACTTC	CASSQAAGSPGGEQYF
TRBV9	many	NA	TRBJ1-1	TGTGCCAGCAGCGTAGGGTCAGGGGCCGGCACTGAAGCTTTCTTT	CASSVGSGAGTEAFF
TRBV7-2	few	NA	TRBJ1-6	TGCGCCAGCAGCCAAGATAATCAGAAGACACCCCTCCACTTT	CASSQDNQKTPLHF
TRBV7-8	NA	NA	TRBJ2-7	TGTGCCAGCAGCGCCGGGACCGCCTATGATGAGCAGTACTTC	CASSAGTAYDEQYF
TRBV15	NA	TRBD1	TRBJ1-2	TGTGCCACCAGCAGCCTCCAGGGGGATGGCTACACCTTC	CATSSLQGDGYTF
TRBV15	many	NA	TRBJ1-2	TGTGCCACCAGCAGAGATAGGGGCGCTGAGGGCTACACCTTC	CATSRDRGAEGYTF
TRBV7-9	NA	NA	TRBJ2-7	TGTGCCAGCAGTTACGCGAAAAATAGGGGGTCCCACTACGAGCAGTACTTC	CASSYAKNRGSHYEQYF
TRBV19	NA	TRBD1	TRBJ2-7	TGCGCCAGTCGACAATCAGGGGGAGAAGGGCAGTACTTC	CASRQSGGEGQYF
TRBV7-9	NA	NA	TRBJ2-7	TGTGCCAGCAGCTTTGTGGGGAAGGATGAGCAGTACTTC	CASSFVGKDEQYF
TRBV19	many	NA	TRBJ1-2	TGTGCCAGTAGTATATCCGACAGGCCGTGGGGCTATGGCTACACCTTC	CASSISDRPWGYGYTF
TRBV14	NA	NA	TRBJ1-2	TGTGCCAGCAGCCCTTCCGGGACACAGACCTATGGCTACACCTTC	CASSPSGTQTYGYTF
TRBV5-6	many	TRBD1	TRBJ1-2	TGTGCCAGCAGCTTGGTGGACAGGGGGAATGGCTATGGCTACACCTTC	CASSLVDRGNGYGYTF
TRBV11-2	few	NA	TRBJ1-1	TGTGCCAGCAGCTTAGATAGTGCCTACACTGAAGCTTTCTTT	CASSLDSAYTEAFF
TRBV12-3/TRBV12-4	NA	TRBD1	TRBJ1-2	TGTGCCAGCAGGAGGACAGGGAGGGGCCACTATGGCTACACCTTC	CASRRTGRGHYGYTF
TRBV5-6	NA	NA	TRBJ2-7	TGTGCCAGCAGCTTAGGTCCTGGCGAACGCGAGCAGTACTTC	CASSLGPGEREQYF
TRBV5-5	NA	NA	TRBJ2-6	TGTGCCAGCAGCCCTTCCCCACCTGGGGCCAACGTCCTGACTTTC	CASSPSPPGANVLTF
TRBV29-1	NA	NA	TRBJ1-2	TGCAGCGTTGAAGTTCGGGGGCCAGACCTAAACTATGGCTACACCTTC	CSVEVRGPDLNYGYTF
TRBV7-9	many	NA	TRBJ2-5	TGTGCCAGCAGCTTAGTACTGCTGCGGGCGGAGACCCAGTACTTC	CASSLVLLRAETQYF
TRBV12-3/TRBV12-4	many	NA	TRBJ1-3	TGTGCCAGCCATGCAGGGGGAAACACCATATATTTT	CASHAGGNTIYF
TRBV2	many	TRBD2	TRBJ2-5	TGTGCCAGCCGGTCTGCTAGCGGGGGAAACCAAGAGACCCAGTACTTC	CASRSASGGNQETQYF
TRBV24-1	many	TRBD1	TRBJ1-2	TGTGCCACCAGCAACAGGGGTCCACACTATGGCTACACCTTC	CATSNRGPHYGYTF
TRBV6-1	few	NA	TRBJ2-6	TGTGCCAGCAACCCCCACGGTCGTAGAGGGGCCAACGTCCTGACTTTC	CASNPHGRRGANVLTF
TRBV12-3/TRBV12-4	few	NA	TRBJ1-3	TGTGCCAGCAGTTTGAGGGGAGGGGGTTCTGGAAACACCATATATTTT	CASSLRGGGSGNTIYF